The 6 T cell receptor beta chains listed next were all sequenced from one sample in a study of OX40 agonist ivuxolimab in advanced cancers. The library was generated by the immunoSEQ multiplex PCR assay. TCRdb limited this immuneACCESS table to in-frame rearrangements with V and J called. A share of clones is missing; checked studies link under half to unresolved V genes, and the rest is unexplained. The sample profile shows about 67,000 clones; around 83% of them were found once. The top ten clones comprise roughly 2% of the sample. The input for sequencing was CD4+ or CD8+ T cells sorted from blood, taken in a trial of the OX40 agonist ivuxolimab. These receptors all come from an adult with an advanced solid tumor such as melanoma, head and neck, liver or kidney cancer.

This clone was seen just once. CDR3 in amino acids: CASSRGGVNTGELFF. CDR3 nucleotides: TGTGCCAGCAGCCGCGGGGGGGTGAACACCGGGGAGCTGTTTTTT. The gene calls are TRBV7-3 and TRBJ2-2; TRBD2 aligns across 9 bases. CDR1 is SGHTA, CDR2 FQGTGA, per germline. This CDR3 contains 15 residues. Trimming cost V 5 bases and J 1 base; bases outside gene matches: 2. Complete variable domain (other parts from reference TRBV7-3 and TRBJ2-2): GAGVSQTPSNKVTEKGKYVELRCDPISGHTALYWYRQSLGQGPEFLIYFQGTGAADDSGLPNDRFFAVRPEGSVSTLKIQRTERGDSAVYLCASSRGGVNTGELFFGEGSRLTVL.

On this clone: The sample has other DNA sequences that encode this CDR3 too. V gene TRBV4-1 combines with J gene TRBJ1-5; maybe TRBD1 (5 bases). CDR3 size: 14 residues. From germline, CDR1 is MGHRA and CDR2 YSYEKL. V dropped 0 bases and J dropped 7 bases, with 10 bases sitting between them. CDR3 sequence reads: CASSQDGGYQPQHF. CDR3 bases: TGCGCCAGCAGCCAAGACGGGGGTTACCAGCCCCAGCATTTT.

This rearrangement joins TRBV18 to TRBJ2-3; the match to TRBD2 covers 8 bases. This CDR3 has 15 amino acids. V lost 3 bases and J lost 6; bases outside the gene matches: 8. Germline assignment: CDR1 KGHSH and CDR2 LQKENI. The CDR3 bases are TGTGCCAGCTCACCCAGCGGGAGCCGGGGGGATACGCAGTATTTT. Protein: CASSPSGSRGDTQYF.

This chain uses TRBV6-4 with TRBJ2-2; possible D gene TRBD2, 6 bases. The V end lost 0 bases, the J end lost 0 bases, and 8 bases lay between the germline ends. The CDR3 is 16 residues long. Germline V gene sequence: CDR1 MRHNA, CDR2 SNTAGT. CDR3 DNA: TGTGCCAGCAGTGACTCCCGGGGGTCGAACACCGGGGAGCTGTTTTTT. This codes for CASSDSRGSNTGELFF.

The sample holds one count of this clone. The CDR3 loop reads CASSTAGGGGYTF. DNA of the CDR3: TGTGCCAGCAGTACCGCGGGGGGAGGCGGCTACACCTTC. The chain has TRBV6-5 and TRBJ1-2; D possibly corresponds to TRBD1 (5 bases). V lost 5 bases to trimming and J lost 8 bases, with 15 bases between them. This CDR3 contains 13 residues. Looked up from germline, CDR1 is MNHEY and CDR2 is SVGAGI.

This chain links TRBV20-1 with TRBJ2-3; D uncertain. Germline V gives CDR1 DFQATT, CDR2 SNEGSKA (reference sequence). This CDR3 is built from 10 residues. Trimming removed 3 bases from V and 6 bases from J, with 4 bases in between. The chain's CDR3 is CSAREDTQYF. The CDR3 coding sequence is TGCAGTGCTAGGGAGGATACGCAGTATTTT.